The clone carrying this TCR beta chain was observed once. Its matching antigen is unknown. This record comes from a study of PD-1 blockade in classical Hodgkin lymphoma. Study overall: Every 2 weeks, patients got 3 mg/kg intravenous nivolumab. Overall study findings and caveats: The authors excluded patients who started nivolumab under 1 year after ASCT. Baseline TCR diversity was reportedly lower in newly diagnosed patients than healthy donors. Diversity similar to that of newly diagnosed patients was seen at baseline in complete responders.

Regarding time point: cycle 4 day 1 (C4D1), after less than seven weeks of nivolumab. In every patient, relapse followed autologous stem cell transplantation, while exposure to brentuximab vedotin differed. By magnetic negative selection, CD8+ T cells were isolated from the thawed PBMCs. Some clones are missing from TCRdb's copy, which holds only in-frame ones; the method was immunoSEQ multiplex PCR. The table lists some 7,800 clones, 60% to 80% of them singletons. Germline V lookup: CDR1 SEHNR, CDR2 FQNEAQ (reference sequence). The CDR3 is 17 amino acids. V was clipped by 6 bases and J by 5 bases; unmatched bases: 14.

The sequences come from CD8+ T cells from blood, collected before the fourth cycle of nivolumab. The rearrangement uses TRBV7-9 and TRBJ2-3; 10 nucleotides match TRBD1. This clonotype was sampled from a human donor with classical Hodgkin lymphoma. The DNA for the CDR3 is TGTGCCAGCAGGGGTACCGGGACAGGGGAAACTGGAGATACGCAGTATTTT. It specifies CASRGTGTGETGDTQYF.